This T cell receptor (beta chain) emerged from a study of CD8 T cells in Susac syndrome. Overall study context: Five or six sequenced Susac syndrome patients had clinically active disease, while about 8 were in remission.

An amount of RNA that ranged from about 0.45 to 1 ug was reverse transcribed with random hexamers. TCRdb fed the immunoSEQ multiplex PCR reads into MiXCR, producing one record per CDR3 protein. Of fewer than 95,000 distinct CDR3 sequences in the sample, approximately 96% are singletons; the top ten hold 0.55% to 0.75%. V lost 2 bases and J lost 6, with 19 bases in between. The CDR3 has 16 residues. Germline V gene sequence: CDR1 KGHSH, CDR2 LQKENI. The source of this sequence is a human donor with Susac syndrome. The chain has TRBV18 and TRBJ1-2; tentative D call: TRBD1 (5 bases). Sample: CD8+ T cells from PBMCs. The CDR3 region has the DNA TGTGCCAGCTCACCAACCCGGGACCCGGCCAGCGATGGCTACACCTTC. It codes for CASSPTRDPASDGYTF.